One T cell receptor beta chain is described in this entry. Its antigen is unidentified. This likely comes from a read error, as the CDR3 has no conserved phenylalanine or tryptophan at its end. TCRdb recomputed calls from the 5' RACE reads with MiXCR, one row per CDR3 protein. The sample has about 50,000 distinct CDR3 sequences, around 28% seen once; the top ten hold around 1.9%. Between the trimmed V and J ends, which lost 0 bases and 2 bases, there was a span of 9 bases. This CDR3 region has 15 residues. Germline V CDR1 and CDR2: SGHRS, YFSETQ. Study-wide findings and caveats: Tumor Tregs overlapped most with tumor, then blood, naive CD4+ cells.

This clonotype was obtained from a female donor with breast cancer. The rearrangement uses TRBV5-1 and TRBJ2-1, with D possibly matching TRBD1 (5 bases). Input material: naive CD4+ T cells sorted from blood. The subset was: naive CD4+ T cells, CD4+CD45RA+CD25-. This CDR3 reads CASSLVPDTYNEQFS. The CDR3 DNA sequence: TGCGCCAGCAGCTTGGTTCCGGACACCTACAATGAGCAGTTCTCC.